The 32 T cell receptor beta chains listed next were all sequenced from one sample in a study of T cell responses to AZD1222 COVID-19 vaccine. The table came from immunoSEQ multiplex PCR; TCRdb's copy has only in-frame clones and leaves some out. The profile covers about 100,000 clones, with 85% to 90% appearing a single time and 16% taken by the ten largest. The starting material was peripheral blood, obtained on day 0 of AZD1222 vaccination. The receptors were sampled from an adult in good health.

The rearrangement joins TRBV19 to TRBJ1-2; 11 nucleotides agree with TRBD1. V trimming: 7 bases; J trimming: 4 bases; junction bases outside the gene matches: 14. Germline assignment: CDR1 LNHDA and CDR2 SQIVND (reference sequence). The CDR3 has 17 residues. The CDR3 loop is CASNSRTGGVYGYGYTF. Written as DNA, the CDR3 is TGTGCCAGTAACTCCCGGACAGGGGGCGTTTATGGCTATGGCTACACCTTC.

The genes are TRBV5-1 and TRBJ1-1, with D perhaps TRBD1 (5 bases). The CDR3 length is 16 residues. The germline V gene encodes CDR1 SGHRS and CDR2 YFSETQ. V lost 3 bases, J lost 6 bases, and 21 bases lay in between. The DNA for the CDR3 is TGCGCCAGCAGCTCTGGTAATTCTGGGGCGCATGCTGAAGCTTTCTTT. It is translated as CASSSGNSGAHAEAFF.

The chain links TRBV4-1 to TRBJ1-6; D is possibly TRBD1 (6 bases). The V and J ends lost 3 bases and 7 bases respectively, with 25 bases between them. The germline CDR1 and CDR2 sequences are MGHRA and YSYEKL. The CDR3 is made up of 19 amino acids. The CDR3 protein is CASSQGVRTASPTNSPLHF. CDR3 sequence (DNA): TGCGCCAGCAGCCAGGGGGTCCGGACAGCCTCTCCCACGAATTCACCCCTCCACTTT.

The J gene is TRBJ2-1, the V gene TRBV6-5; D gene unclear. V was pared by 6 bases and J by 9 bases, with 15 bases between. The V gene's germline CDR1 is MNHEY and CDR2 SVGAGI. There are 13 residues in the CDR3. CDR3 sequence: CASSQEPQREQFF. Here the CDR3 DNA reads TGTGCCAGCAGCCAGGAACCCCAGCGTGAGCAGTTCTTC.

CDR3 nucleotide sequence: TGTGCCTGGAGGGGGGCCCCCCTGATATATAGCAATCAGCCCCAGCATTTT. Its translation is CAWRGAPLIYSNQPQHF. The chain uses TRBV7-3 and TRBJ1-5, with D tentatively TRBD1 (6 bases). Trimming removed 11 bases from V and 0 bases from J, with 23 bases in between. The length of the CDR3 is 17 residues. Germline V gene lookup returns CDR1 SGHTA and CDR2 FQGTGA.

The rearrangement links TRBV27 to TRBJ1-6; TRBD1 aligns across 9 bases. CDR1 and CDR2 (germline): MNHEY, SMNVEV (reference sequence). J lost 9 bases, V lost 7 bases, and 7 bases had no gene match. The CDR3 sequence is 14 residues long. Written as DNA, the CDR3 is TGTGCCAGCACACAGGACAGGGGTTTTTCACCCCTCCACTTT. It translates to CASTQDRGFSPLHF.

The rearrangement links TRBV11-2 to TRBJ2-7; the D is unclear. From germline, CDR1 is SGHAT and CDR2 FQNNGV. The CDR3 loop spans 14 amino acids. The V end lost 5 bases, the J end lost 0 bases, and 11 bases lay between the germline ends. CDR3 sequence reads: CASSPSFSSYEQYF. The CDR3 nucleotides read TGTGCCAGCAGCCCCTCCTTTAGCTCCTACGAGCAGTACTTC. Variable domain in full (rest from reference TRBV11-2 and TRBJ2-7): EAGVAQSPRYKIIEKRQSVAFWCNPISGHATLYWYQQILGQGPKLLIQFQNNGVVDDSQLPKDRFSAERLKGVDSTLKIQPAKLEDSAVYLCASSPSFSSYEQYFGPGTRLTVT.

This chain links TRBV6-5 with TRBJ1-4, with D tentatively TRBD1 (5 bases). Trimming stripped 7 bases from V and 4 bases from J, with 13 bases between. There are 14 residues in the CDR3. CDR1 is MNHEY, CDR2 SVGAGI, per germline. CDR3 DNA: TGTGCCAGCACTCAGACAGTGGATAATGAAAAACTGTTTTTT. It codes for CASTQTVDNEKLFF.

The chain has TRBV18 and TRBJ2-7, with unresolved D. The V end lost 0 bases, the J end lost 5 bases, and 11 bases lay between the germline ends. This CDR3 is built from 14 residues. The germline V gene has CDR1 KGHSH and CDR2 LQKENI. The CDR3 bases are TGTGCCAGCTCACCACCGTTCCCCTCGAACGAGCAGTACTTC. This translates into CASSPPFPSNEQYF.

The chain employs TRBV12-5 and TRBJ1-3; D is unclear. CDR3 length: 13 amino acids. The V end lost 8 bases, the J end lost 3 bases, and 11 bases lay between the germline ends. Germline V gene sequence: CDR1 LGHNT, CDR2 FRNRAP. This CDR3 reads CASSHPYGNTIYF. Written as DNA, the CDR3 is TGTGCTAGTTCCCACCCATATGGAAACACCATATATTTT.

This clone was detected once. The rearrangement joins TRBV7-6 to TRBJ1-2; no clear D gene. The V gene's germline CDR1 is SGHVS and CDR2 FNYEAQ. The CDR3 has 16 residues. With 1 base removed from V and 4 bases from J, the gap between germline ends came to 16 bases. In DNA form, the CDR3 reads TGTGCCAGCAGCTTAGACCCAGCGGGCGGCCCCTATGGCTACACCTTC. This translates into CASSLDPAGGPYGYTF.

The rearrangement joins TRBV19 to TRBJ2-7; maybe TRBD1 (5 bases). Germline V gene lookup returns CDR1 LNHDA and CDR2 SQIVND (reference sequence). The CDR3 is 13 residues long. Trimming left V 7 bases short and J 2 bases short, with 12 bases between. The CDR3 bases are TGTGCCAGTATGTTGCAGGGAACCTACGAGCAGTACTTC. This gives the protein CASMLQGTYEQYF.

The rearrangement links TRBV7-9 to TRBJ2-1, with D perhaps given as TRBD1 or TRBD2 (5 bases each). Trimming cost V 2 bases and J 0 bases, with 8 bases left between them. Germline CDR1 SEHNR, CDR2 FQNEAQ (reference sequence). The CDR3 has 15 amino acids. CDR3 bases: TGTGCCAGCAGCTTAATGGGGGACTCCTACAATGAGCAGTTCTTC. The encoded protein is CASSLMGDSYNEQFF.

This chain uses TRBV6-1 with TRBJ2-2; no clear D. Trimming removed 1 base at V and 3 bases at J, with 6 bases between. The germline CDR1 and CDR2 sequences are MNHNS and SASEGT. The CDR3 covers 14 residues. The CDR3 is CASSEEVHTGELFF. In nucleotides, the CDR3 is TGTGCCAGCAGTGAAGAGGTTCACACCGGGGAGCTGTTTTTT.

The gene calls are TRBV2 and TRBJ1-2; D gene uncertain. The V gene's germline CDR1 is SNHLY and CDR2 FYNNEI. V shed 6 bases and J shed 1 base, with 9 bases lying between them. The CDR3 is 13 residues long. This CDR3 reads CASRPGDNYGYTF. The CDR3 coding sequence is TGTGCCAGCAGACCCGGGGATAACTATGGCTACACCTTC.

The chain has TRBV7-9 and TRBJ1-2; D is possibly TRBD1 (5 bases). The germline V gene has CDR1 SEHNR and CDR2 FQNEAQ (reference sequence). V was pared by 4 bases and J by 6 bases, with 15 bases between. There are 14 residues in the CDR3. The CDR3 DNA follows: TGTGCCAGCAGCTATTCCACCGCGGGGGATGGCTACACCTTC. Its protein is CASSYSTAGDGYTF.

The V gene is TRBV5-1, the J gene TRBJ2-3; 13 bases fit TRBD2. After removal of 4 bases from V and 10 bases from J, the junction contained 9 bases not matched to a gene. Germline values: CDR1 SGHRS, CDR2 YFSETQ. This CDR3 region has 15 residues. This CDR3 is CASSLGTSGGAPQYF. DNA for the CDR3: TGCGCCAGCAGCCTCGGAACTAGCGGGGGGGCCCCGCAGTATTTT.

The rearrangement joins TRBV7-2 to TRBJ1-2; TRBD1 is a possible D gene (6 bases). This CDR3 is built from 13 residues. The V and J ends lost 4 bases and 3 bases respectively, with 9 bases between them. CDR1 is SGHTA, CDR2 FQGNSA, per germline. The CDR3: CASSSGAHYGYTF. The CDR3 coding sequence is TGTGCCAGCAGCTCAGGGGCACACTATGGCTACACCTTC.

This clone has a single count. Written as DNA, the CDR3 is TGTGCCAGCAGCTTAAGTATGTGGACAGATACGCAGTATTTT. Protein product: CASSLSMWTDTQYF. J is TRBJ2-3 and V is TRBV7-3; no clear D gene. The CDR3 totals 14 residues. The germline gives CDR1 SGHTA, CDR2 FQGTGA. V lost 1 base and J lost 3, with 8 bases in between.

The rearrangement uses TRBV2 and TRBJ1-6; D unclear. V was trimmed by 4 bases and J by 7 bases, leaving 14 bases between them. In germline, CDR1 is SNHLY, CDR2 FYNNEI. This CDR3 has 15 residues. The chain's CDR3 is CASSVTAVGNSPLHF. In nucleotides, the CDR3 is TGTGCCAGCAGTGTAACAGCCGTGGGAAATTCACCCCTCCACTTT.

This chain connects TRBV19 to TRBJ2-2; 7 nucleotides match TRBD1. V lost 3 bases, J lost 9 bases, and 10 bases stayed unmatched. The CDR3 is 15 residues long. The germline CDR1 and CDR2 sequences are LNHDA and SQIVND (reference sequence). CDR3 coding DNA: TGTGCCAGTAGTATGACCGGACAGGTTCACTGGGAGCTGTTTTTT. It codes for CASSMTGQVHWELFF.

This chain uses TRBV6-1 with TRBJ2-3; possibly TRBD2 for D (6 bases). V lost 1 base, J lost 5 bases, and 13 bases lay in between. Germline CDR1 MNHNS, CDR2 SASEGT. This CDR3 is 15 amino acids long. The CDR3 spells CASSEGVGEVDTQYF. CDR3 DNA: TGTGCCAGCAGTGAAGGAGTGGGGGAGGTAGATACGCAGTATTTT.

The chain uses TRBV7-8 and TRBJ2-3; TRBD2 matches 9 bases. This CDR3 region has 12 residues. Germline trimming cut 10 bases from V and 6 bases from J; bases unmatched to any gene: 5. Germline values: CDR1 SGHVS, CDR2 FQNEAQ. The CDR3: CATSGDEDTQYF. The CDR3 DNA is TGTGCCACTAGCGGGGATGAGGATACGCAGTATTTT.

The chain uses TRBV23-1 and TRBJ2-6, with D perhaps matching TRBD1 or TRBD2 (5 bases each). TRBV23-1 is classed as an ORF, of uncertain function. The CDR3 has 16 amino acids. V lost 9 bases and J lost 3, with 18 bases in between. The DNA for the CDR3 is TGCGCCAGTCACAACCCGGGGACGAATGGGGCCAACGTCCTGACTTTC. This codes for CASHNPGTNGANVLTF.

This clone was recorded only once. The chain links TRBV3-1 (or the pseudogene TRBV3-2) to TRBJ2-7; 12 bases map to TRBD2. This CDR3 comprises 16 residues. Germline V gene lookup returns CDR1 LGHDT and CDR2 YNNKEL (reference sequence). V lost 6 bases to trimming and J lost 0 bases; unmatched junction nucleotides: 6. CDR3 nucleotides: TGTGCCAGCAGTCCCCTAGCGGGAGGGTCCTCCTACGAGCAGTACTTC. Translating it yields CASSPLAGGSSYEQYF.

This rearrangement joins TRBV6-4 to TRBJ2-2; D is possibly TRBD1 (5 bases). Trimming took off 6 bases at V and 1 base at J, with 9 bases between the two ends. The V gene's germline CDR1 is MRHNA and CDR2 SNTAGT. The CDR3 is made up of 14 amino acids. As DNA, the CDR3 is TGTGCCAGCAGCCCGGACAAGAACACCGGGGAGCTGTTTTTT. It specifies CASSPDKNTGELFF.

This sequence joins TRBV30 and TRBJ1-2; a weak D match, TRBD1 (5 bases). Germline loops: CDR1 GTSNPN, CDR2 SVGIG (reference sequence). The CDR3 runs 13 residues. The V end lost 4 bases, the J end lost 4 bases, and 13 bases lay between the germline ends. Here the CDR3 DNA reads TGTGCCTGGACCCTCGGCGGGGGCTATGGCTACACCTTC. Translated, it gives CAWTLGGGYGYTF.

This clone occurred once. This chain connects TRBV6-5 to TRBJ1-1; D is perhaps TRBD1 (6 bases). Trimming took off 0 bases at V and 1 base at J, with 9 bases between the two ends. The length of the CDR3 is 15 residues. CDR1 and CDR2 (germline): MNHEY, SVGAGI. CDR3 DNA: TGTGCCAGCAGTTACTCTGCAGGGGCGAACACTGAAGCTTTCTTT. Translating gives CASSYSAGANTEAFF.

The chain carries TRBV3-1 (or the pseudogene TRBV3-2) and TRBJ1-3; 10 bases are a match to TRBD1. The J segment lost 4 bases and the V segment lost 5 bases, leaving 11 bases of the junction unmatched. This CDR3 has 17 residues. Germline CDR1 and CDR2: LGHDT and YNNKEL (reference sequence). CDR3: CASSSTGTGVGGNTIYF. The DNA for the CDR3 is TGTGCCAGCAGCTCTACCGGGACAGGGGTAGGAGGAAACACCATATATTTT.

The genes are TRBV18 and TRBJ2-5; unclear D gene. Germline CDR1 is KGHSH and CDR2 is LQKENI. CDR3 size: 13 residues. V lost 6 bases and J 2 bases, leaving 10 bases between the germline ends. The CDR3 DNA reads TGTGCCAGCTCGGATACAGATCAAGAGACCCAGTACTTC. This sequence encodes CASSDTDQETQYF.

The chain is built from TRBV3-1 (or the pseudogene TRBV3-2) and TRBJ2-2; unclear D gene. The CDR3 spans 14 residues. CDR1 is LGHDT and CDR2 is YNNKEL in the germline V gene (reference sequence). Trimming took 4 bases from V and 0 from J, leaving 6 bases between them. The CDR3 nucleotides read TGTGCCAGCAGCCGGACCGCGAACACCGGGGAGCTGTTTTTT. This translates into CASSRTANTGELFF.

This chain uses TRBV20-1 with TRBJ1-2; no clear D gene. From germline, CDR1 is DFQATT and CDR2 SNEGSKA (reference sequence). V gave up 3 bases and J gave up 0 bases, with 11 bases separating them. CDR3 length: 14 residues. As DNA, the CDR3 is TGCAGTGCTAGTCTCCCAGAGACTAACTATGGCTACACCTTC. Its translation: CSASLPETNYGYTF.